This T cell receptor beta chain was recovered during a study of blood T cell repertoires in COVID-19. This clone was picked up a small number of times. CDR3 length: 14 amino acids. V lost 6 bases, J lost 7 bases, and 13 bases lay in between. Germline CDR1 and CDR2: MNHEY and SVGAGI. Original data processing: Estimates of nucleated cell counts were drawn from the amplification of reference gene primers. Assay used: immunoSEQ multiplex PCR; TCRdb lists only in-frame clones, some missing. V, J and clone size reflect that table, while D and trimming were determined from the DNA. The sample shows tens of thousands of clones, roughly 87% of them seen only once.

The origin of this receptor is a woman older than 75 with acute or convalescent COVID-19. The rearrangement joins TRBV6-5 to TRBJ1-6; D is possibly TRBD1 (6 bases). The sequenced material came from peripheral blood. In nucleotides, the CDR3 is TGTGCCAGCAGCTCAGGGGCAAGGAATTCACCCCTCCACTTT. Residues: CASSSGARNSPLHF.